The 8 T cell receptor beta chains given below trace back to one sample, sequenced in a study of low-dose radiotherapy and immunotherapy resistance in tumors. Primers targeting TRAV and TRBV primed first-strand cDNA, covering alpha and beta chains. TCR amplification ran 20 PCR cycles using constant-region and V-primer adapter primers. TCRdb re-derived calls from the reads in MiXCR, one entry per CDR3 protein. The data hold roughly 100,000 distinct CDR3 sequences, with 20% observed a single time. Time point indicated: after trial treatment. The treatment is: LDRT plus nivolumab, ipilimumab, low-dose cyclophosphamide and aspirin (RACIN trial). Source: PBMCs, taken after low-dose radiotherapy plus immunotherapy. These receptors were taken from a male donor with prostate cancer.

On this clonotype itself: This may arise from a read error, as a much more abundant clone is one base away. The V and J genes are TRBV30 and TRBJ1-2; maybe TRBD1 (5 bases). Trimming cost V 7 bases and J 5 bases, with 20 bases left between them. The length of the CDR3 is 14 residues. Germline loops: CDR1 GTSNPN, CDR2 SVGIG (reference sequence). The CDR3 nucleotides are TGTGCCTTCAAGAAGACGACAGTACTATATGGCTACACCTTC. It is translated as CAFKKTTVLYGYTF.

This clonotype was observed at least ten times. V gene TRBV7-2 combines with J gene TRBJ2-5; D gene uncertain. This CDR3 has 14 amino acids. Germline CDR1 is SGHTA and CDR2 is FQGNSA. The germline V and J ends were trimmed by 5 bases and 2 bases, with 12 bases remaining between them. CDR3 residues: CASSLNKGQETQYF. The CDR3 DNA reads as TGTGCCAGCAGCCTAAATAAGGGACAAGAGACCCAGTACTTC.

This clonotype was seen only a few times. V usage is TRBV6-8 and J usage is TRBJ2-7, with D perhaps TRBD1 (6 bases). V lost 1 base to trimming and J lost 1 base, with 11 bases between them. The CDR3 covers 15 residues. Germline values: CDR1 MNHGY, CDR2 SAAAGT. This CDR3 is CASSYFGTPSYEQYF. The CDR3 coding sequence is TGTGCCAGCAGTTACTTCGGGACACCGTCCTACGAGCAGTACTTC.

This chain connects TRBV9 to TRBJ1-6; no definite D call. Germline CDR1 SGDLS, CDR2 YYNGEE. V was shortened by 0 bases and J by 8 bases, with 12 bases between the two germline ends. This CDR3 region has 15 residues. The CDR3 nucleotides read TGTGCCAGCAGCGTAGGACCTTGGGTCGATTCACCCCTCCACTTT. It encodes CASSVGPWVDSPLHF.

This clonotype has a count of ten or more. The chain has TRBV6-2 or TRBV6-3 and TRBJ2-5; D is unclear. Germline CDR1 reads MNHEY; CDR2 reads SVGEGT. Trimming pared 5 bases from V and 1 base from J, leaving 14 bases between. The CDR3 spans 15 residues. The CDR3 sequence is CASSPLLITQETQYF. DNA for the CDR3: TGTGCCAGCAGTCCACTATTGATAACCCAAGAGACCCAGTACTTC.

Concerning this clonotype: A far larger clone is off by one base, so a read error is likely. This chain connects TRBV25-1 to TRBJ2-1; the D call may be TRBD1 or TRBD2 (5 bases each). This CDR3 has 14 amino acids. Looked up from germline, CDR1 is MGHDK and CDR2 is SYGVNS. The DNA for the CDR3 is TGTGCCAGCAGTCGAGAGGGGAACTACAATGACCAGTTCTTC. It encodes CASSREGNYNDQFF.

The chain is built from TRBV21-1 and TRBJ2-2; TRBD1 is taken as the D call from the table, unchecked against the DNA. TRBV21-1 is an annotated pseudogene. The CDR3 runs to 17 residues. This CDR3 reads CASSTPRTGGNTGELFF. As DNA, the CDR3 is TGTGCCAGCAGCACACCCCGGACAGGGGGCAACACCGGGGAGCTGTTTTTT.

As regards this clonotype: It is likely a read error: a sequence one base away is far more abundant. The chain couples TRBV6-5 to TRBJ1-1, with a weak D call TRBD1 (5 bases). The CDR3 runs 15 residues. The germline CDR1 and CDR2 sequences are MNHEY and SVGAGI. V lost 5 bases and J 13 bases, leaving 26 bases between the germline ends. CDR3 DNA: TGTGCCAGCAGTGTCTCCCACCTCCTGGGGCCAGGGATTTTCTTT. Encoded protein: CASSVSHLLGPGIFF.